A selection of T cell receptor beta chains follows, all from one sample in a study of OX40 agonist ivuxolimab in advanced cancers. The method was immunoSEQ multiplex PCR; TCRdb's version includes in-frame clones alone and lacks a portion of them. This sample has around 60,000 clones, with roughly 80% found just once. The starting material was CD4+ or CD8+ T cells sorted from blood, obtained in a trial of the OX40 agonist ivuxolimab. All receptors derive from an adult with an advanced solid tumor such as melanoma, head and neck, liver or kidney cancer. CDR3s include the opening cysteine and the closing phenylalanine or tryptophan. A D gene is named only where the DNA matches it firmly. Size tells how often a clone was seen (once, few, many) or the class of an expanded clone, and some rows leave it out.

>TRBD1|TRBV6-1|TRBJ2-5|NA
TGTGCCAGCAGTGGGGTCGGACAGGGAGGAGAGACCCAGTACTTC
CASSGVGQGGETQYF
>TRBD1|TRBV2|TRBJ1-2|NA
TGTGCCAGCAGTGAAGTGGGACAGCTTGGCTACACCTTC
CASSEVGQLGYTF
>NA|TRBV19|TRBJ1-2|NA
TGTGCCAGTGAGGGATTGCCAGGTGGCTATGGCTACACCTTC
CASEGLPGGYGYTF
>TRBD2|TRBV6-4|TRBJ2-1|once
TGTGCCAGCAGGGGCGGGGGGAAGGCGGAGCAGTTCTTC
CASRGGGKAEQFF
>NA|TRBV14|TRBJ2-6|NA
TGTGCCAGCAGCCTATCTGGGGCCAACGTCCTGACTTTC
CASSLSGANVLTF
>NA|TRBV7-2|TRBJ2-3|NA
TGTGCCAGCAGCTTCCCCCGACTACTTCTTAGCACAGATACGCAGTATTTT
CASSFPRLLLSTDTQYF
>NA|TRBV27|TRBJ1-2|NA
TGTGCCAGCAGTTTTACCGGTTCTAACTATGGCTACACCTTC
CASSFTGSNYGYTF
>NA|TRBV6-5|TRBJ2-1|NA
TGTGCCAGCCGGGCACAGGGCTTTTATGAGCAGTTCTTC
CASRAQGFYEQFF
>NA|TRBV19|TRBJ2-7|NA
TGTGCCAGTAGTACGGGACAACGAACCTACGAGCAGTACTTC
CASSTGQRTYEQYF
>TRBD1|TRBV7-4|TRBJ1-5|NA
TGTGCCAGCACCACTCTGGACAGGGGTAGACAGCCCCAGCATTTT
CASTTLDRGRQPQHF
>NA|TRBV7-3|TRBJ1-1|NA
TGTGCCAGCAGCTCCGGGGGGGACACTGAAGCTTTCTTT
CASSSGGDTEAFF
>NA|TRBV5-4|TRBJ2-1|NA
TGTGCCAGCAGCTTACCGGGACGAGAGTACAATGAGCAGTTCTTC
CASSLPGREYNEQFF
>NA|TRBV7-3|TRBJ1-2|NA
TGTGCCAGCAGCTTTTCCAGGGCTTATGGCTACACCTTC
CASSFSRAYGYTF
>TRBD2|TRBV19|TRBJ2-5|NA
TGTGCCAGTAGTTTCCTAGCGGGGCAAGAGACCCAGTACTTC
CASSFLAGQETQYF
>TRBD1|TRBV6-6|TRBJ1-1|NA
TGTGCCAGCAGTTCCTGGACAGGAATTGAAGCTTTCTTT
CASSSWTGIEAFF
>NA|TRBV28|TRBJ2-7|NA
TGTGCCAGCAGTTTAACAGGCGGGTTACACGAGCAGTACTTC
CASSLTGGLHEQYF
>TRBD2|TRBV10-2|TRBJ2-7|NA
TGCGCCAGCAGTAGGGACTACTCCTACGAGCAGTACTTC
CASSRDYSYEQYF
>NA|TRBV2|TRBJ1-5|NA
TGTGCCAGCAGTGACAGTTATAGCAATCAGCCCCAGCATTTT
CASSDSYSNQPQHF
>NA|TRBV9|TRBJ2-3|NA
TGTGCCAGCAGCAGCGAAGAAGTTTCGGATACGCAGTATTTT
CASSSEEVSDTQYF